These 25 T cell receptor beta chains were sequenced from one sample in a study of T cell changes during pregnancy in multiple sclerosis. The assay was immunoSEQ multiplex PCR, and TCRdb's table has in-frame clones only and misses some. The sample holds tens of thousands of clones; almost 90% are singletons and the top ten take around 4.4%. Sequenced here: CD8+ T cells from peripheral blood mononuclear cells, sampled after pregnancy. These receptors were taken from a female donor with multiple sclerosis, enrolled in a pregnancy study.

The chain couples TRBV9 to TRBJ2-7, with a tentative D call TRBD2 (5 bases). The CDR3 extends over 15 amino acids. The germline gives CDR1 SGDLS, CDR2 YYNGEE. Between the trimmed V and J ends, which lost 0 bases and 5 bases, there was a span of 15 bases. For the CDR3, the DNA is TGTGCCAGCAGCGTAGCTTTTCGTGACGGGGACGAGCAGTACTTC. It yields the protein CASSVAFRDGDEQYF. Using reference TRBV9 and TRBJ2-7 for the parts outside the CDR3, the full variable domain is DSGVTQTPKHLITATGQRVTLRCSPRSGDLSVYWYQQSLDQGLQFLIQYYNGEERAKGNILERFSAQQFPDLHSELNLSSLELGDSALYFCASSVAFRDGDEQYFGPGTRLTVT.

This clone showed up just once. The CDR3 here is CASSQGGITEAFF. The CDR3 DNA follows: TGTGCCAGCAGCCAAGGGGGTATCACTGAAGCTTTCTTT. The rearrangement uses TRBV9 and TRBJ1-1; D might be TRBD1 (6 bases). Germline V CDR1 and CDR2: SGDLS, YYNGEE. This CDR3 contains 13 residues. With 4 bases removed from V and 4 bases from J, the gap between germline ends came to 11 bases.

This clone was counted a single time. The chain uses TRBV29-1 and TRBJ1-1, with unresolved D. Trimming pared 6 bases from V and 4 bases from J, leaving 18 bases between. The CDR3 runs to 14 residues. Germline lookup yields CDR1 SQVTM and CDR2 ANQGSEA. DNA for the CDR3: TGCAGCGTCCCCCGATCCGACGAGGGCACTGAAGCTTTCTTT. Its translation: CSVPRSDEGTEAFF.

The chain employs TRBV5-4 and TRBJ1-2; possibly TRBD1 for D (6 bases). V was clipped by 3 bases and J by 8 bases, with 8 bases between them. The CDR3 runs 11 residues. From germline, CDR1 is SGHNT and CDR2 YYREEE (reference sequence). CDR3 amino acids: CASSYGGGYTF. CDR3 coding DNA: TGTGCCAGCAGCTATGGGGGCGGCTACACCTTC.

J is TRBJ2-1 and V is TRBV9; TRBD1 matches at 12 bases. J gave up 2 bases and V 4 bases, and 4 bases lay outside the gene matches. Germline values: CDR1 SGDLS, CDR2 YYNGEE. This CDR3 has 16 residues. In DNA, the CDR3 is TGTGCCAGCAGCCCCGGGACAGGGGGCGCCTACAATGAGCAGTTCTTC. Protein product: CASSPGTGGAYNEQFF. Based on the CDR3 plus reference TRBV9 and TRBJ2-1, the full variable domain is DSGVTQTPKHLITATGQRVTLRCSPRSGDLSVYWYQQSLDQGLQFLIQYYNGEERAKGNILERFSAQQFPDLHSELNLSSLELGDSALYFCASSPGTGGAYNEQFFGPGTRLTVL.

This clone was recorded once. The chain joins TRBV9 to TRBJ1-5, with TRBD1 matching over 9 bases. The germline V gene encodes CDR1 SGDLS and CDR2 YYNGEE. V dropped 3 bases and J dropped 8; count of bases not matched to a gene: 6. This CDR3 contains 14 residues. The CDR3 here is CASSGGQGLKPQHF. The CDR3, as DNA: TGTGCCAGCAGCGGCGGACAGGGGTTGAAGCCCCAGCATTTT.

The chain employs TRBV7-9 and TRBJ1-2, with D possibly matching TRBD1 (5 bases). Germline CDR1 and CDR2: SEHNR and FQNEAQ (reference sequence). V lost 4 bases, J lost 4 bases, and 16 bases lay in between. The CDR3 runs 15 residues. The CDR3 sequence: CASSSSRAPIYGYTF. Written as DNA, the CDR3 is TGTGCCAGCAGCTCCTCCAGGGCTCCCATCTATGGCTACACCTTC.

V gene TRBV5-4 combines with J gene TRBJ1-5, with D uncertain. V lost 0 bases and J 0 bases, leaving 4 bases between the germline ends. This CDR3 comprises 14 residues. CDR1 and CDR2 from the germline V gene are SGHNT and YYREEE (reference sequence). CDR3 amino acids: CASSLAGSNQPQHF. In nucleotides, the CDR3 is TGTGCCAGCAGCTTGGCGGGTAGCAATCAGCCCCAGCATTTT.

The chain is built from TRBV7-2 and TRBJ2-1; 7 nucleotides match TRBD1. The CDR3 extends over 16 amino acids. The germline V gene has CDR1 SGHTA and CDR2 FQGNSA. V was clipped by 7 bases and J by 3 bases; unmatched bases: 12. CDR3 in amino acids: CASNMWDSSYYNEQFF. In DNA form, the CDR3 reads TGTGCCAGCAACATGTGGGACAGCTCGTACTACAATGAGCAGTTCTTC.

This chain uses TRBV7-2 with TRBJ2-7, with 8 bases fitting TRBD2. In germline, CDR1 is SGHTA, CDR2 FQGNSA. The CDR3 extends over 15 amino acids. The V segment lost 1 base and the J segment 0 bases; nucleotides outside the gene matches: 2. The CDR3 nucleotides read TGTGCCAGCAGCTTAGACGGGGGGGCCTCCTACGAGCAGTACTTC. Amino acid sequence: CASSLDGGASYEQYF.

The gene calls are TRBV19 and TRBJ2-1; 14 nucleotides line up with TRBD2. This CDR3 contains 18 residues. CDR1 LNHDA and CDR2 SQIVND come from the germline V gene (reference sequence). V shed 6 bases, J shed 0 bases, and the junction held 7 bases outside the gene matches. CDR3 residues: CASSEGLAGVSSYNEQFF. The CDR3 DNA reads TGTGCCAGTAGCGAGGGACTAGCGGGGGTGAGCTCCTACAATGAGCAGTTCTTC.

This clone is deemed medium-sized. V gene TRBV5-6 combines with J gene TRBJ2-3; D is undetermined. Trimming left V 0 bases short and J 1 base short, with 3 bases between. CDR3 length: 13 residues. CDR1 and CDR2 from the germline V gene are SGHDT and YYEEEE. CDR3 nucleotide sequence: TGTGCCAGCAGCTTGGGGCGCACAGATACGCAGTATTTT. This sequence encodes CASSLGRTDTQYF. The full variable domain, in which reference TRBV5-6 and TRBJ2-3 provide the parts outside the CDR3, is DAGVTQSPTHLIKTRGQQVTLRCSPKSGHDTVSWYQQALGQGPQFIFQYYEEEERQRGNFPDRFSGHQFPNYSSELNVNALLLGDSALYLCASSLGRTDTQYFGPGTRLTVL.

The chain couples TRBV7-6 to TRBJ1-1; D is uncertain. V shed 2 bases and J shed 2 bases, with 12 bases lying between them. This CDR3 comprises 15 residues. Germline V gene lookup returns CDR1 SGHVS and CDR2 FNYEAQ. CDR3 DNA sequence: TGTGCCAGCAGCTTAACAGTGACGGGAAACACTGAAGCTTTCTTT. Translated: CASSLTVTGNTEAFF.

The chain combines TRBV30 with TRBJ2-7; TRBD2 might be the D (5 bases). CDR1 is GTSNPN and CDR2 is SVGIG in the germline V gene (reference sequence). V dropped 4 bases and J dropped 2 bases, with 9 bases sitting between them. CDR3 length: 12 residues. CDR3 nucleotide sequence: TGTGCCTGGATGAGGGAGACCTACGAGCAGTACTTC. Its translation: CAWMRETYEQYF.

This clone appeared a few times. CDR3: CASSEGTSGAEQYF. In DNA, the CDR3 is TGTGCCAGCAGTGAGGGGACTAGCGGGGCCGAGCAGTACTTC. This chain uses TRBV9 with TRBJ2-7; 13 nucleotides match TRBD2. The V gene end was trimmed by 5 bases and the J gene end by 6 bases; junction bases not matched to a gene: 5. Germline CDR1 SGDLS, CDR2 YYNGEE. This CDR3 is 14 amino acids long. Supplemented by reference TRBV9 and TRBJ2-7, the full variable domain reads DSGVTQTPKHLITATGQRVTLRCSPRSGDLSVYWYQQSLDQGLQFLIQYYNGEERAKGNILERFSAQQFPDLHSELNLSSLELGDSALYFCASSEGTSGAEQYFGPGTRLTVT.

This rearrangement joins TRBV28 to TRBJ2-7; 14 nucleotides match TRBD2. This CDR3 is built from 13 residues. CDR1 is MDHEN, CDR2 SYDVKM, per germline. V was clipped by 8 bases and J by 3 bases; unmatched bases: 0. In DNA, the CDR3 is TGTGCCAGCGGGACTAGCGGGGGCTACGAGCAGTACTTC. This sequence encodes CASGTSGGYEQYF.

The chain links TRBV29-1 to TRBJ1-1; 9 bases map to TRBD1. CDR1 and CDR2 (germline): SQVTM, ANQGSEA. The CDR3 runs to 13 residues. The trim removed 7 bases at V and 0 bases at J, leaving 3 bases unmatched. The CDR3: CSGGQGMNTEAFF. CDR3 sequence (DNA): TGCAGCGGGGGACAGGGTATGAACACTGAAGCTTTCTTT.

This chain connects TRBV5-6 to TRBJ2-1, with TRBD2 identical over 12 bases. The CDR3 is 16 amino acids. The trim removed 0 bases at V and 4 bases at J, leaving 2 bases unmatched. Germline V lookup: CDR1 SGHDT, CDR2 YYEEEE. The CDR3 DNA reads TGTGCCAGCAGCTTGGGGCTAGCGGGGGGGTACAATGAGCAGTTCTTC. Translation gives CASSLGLAGGYNEQFF.

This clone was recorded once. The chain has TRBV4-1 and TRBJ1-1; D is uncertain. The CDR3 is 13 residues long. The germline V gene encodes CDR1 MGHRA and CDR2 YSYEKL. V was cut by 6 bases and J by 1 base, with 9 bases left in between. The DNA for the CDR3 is TGCGCCAGCAGTCTAGGTGGGAACACTGAAGCTTTCTTT. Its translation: CASSLGGNTEAFF.

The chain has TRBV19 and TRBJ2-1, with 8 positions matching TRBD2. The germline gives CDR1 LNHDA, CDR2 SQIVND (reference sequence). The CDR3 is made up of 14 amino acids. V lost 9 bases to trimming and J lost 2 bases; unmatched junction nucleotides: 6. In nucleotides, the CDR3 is TGTGCCAGCTCACGGGGGGGCACCTACAATGAGCAGTTCTTC. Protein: CASSRGGTYNEQFF. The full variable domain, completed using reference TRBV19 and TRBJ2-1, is DGGITQSPKYLFRKEGQNVTLSCEQNLNHDAMYWYRQDPGQGLRLIYYSQIVNDFQKGDIAEGYSVSREKKESFPLTVTSAQKNPTAFYLCASSRGGTYNEQFFGPGTRLTVL.

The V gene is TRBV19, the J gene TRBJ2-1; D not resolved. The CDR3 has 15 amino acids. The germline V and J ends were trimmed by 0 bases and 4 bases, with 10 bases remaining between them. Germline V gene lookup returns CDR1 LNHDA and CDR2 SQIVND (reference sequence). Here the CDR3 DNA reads TGTGCCAGTAGTATAGAGAGAAACAGTTACAATGAGCAGTTCTTC. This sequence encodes CASSIERNSYNEQFF.

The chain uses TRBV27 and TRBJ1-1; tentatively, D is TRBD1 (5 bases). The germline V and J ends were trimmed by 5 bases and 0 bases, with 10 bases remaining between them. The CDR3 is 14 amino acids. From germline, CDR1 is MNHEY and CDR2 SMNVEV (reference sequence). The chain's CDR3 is CASSRRGMNTEAFF. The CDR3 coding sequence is TGTGCCAGCAGTCGTCGGGGGATGAACACTGAAGCTTTCTTT.

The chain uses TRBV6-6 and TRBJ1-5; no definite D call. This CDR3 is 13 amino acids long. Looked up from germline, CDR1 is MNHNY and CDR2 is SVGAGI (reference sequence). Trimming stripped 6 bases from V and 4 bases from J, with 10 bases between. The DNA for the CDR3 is TGTGCCAGCAGCCCCAACGAGAATCAGCCCCAGCATTTT. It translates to CASSPNENQPQHF.

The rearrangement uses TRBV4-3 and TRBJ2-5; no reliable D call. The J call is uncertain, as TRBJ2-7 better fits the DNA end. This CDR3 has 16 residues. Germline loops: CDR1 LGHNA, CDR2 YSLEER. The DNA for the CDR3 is TGCGCCAGCAGCCCGTCCGAGGTAGGCGTCTCCTACGAGCAGTACTTC. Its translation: CASSPSEVGVSYEQYF.

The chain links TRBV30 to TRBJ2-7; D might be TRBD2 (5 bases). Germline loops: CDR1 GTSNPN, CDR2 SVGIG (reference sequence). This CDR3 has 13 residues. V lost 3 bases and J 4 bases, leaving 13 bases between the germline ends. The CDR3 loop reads CAWSEGSRYEQYF. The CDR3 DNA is TGTGCCTGGAGCGAAGGGAGTCGGTACGAGCAGTACTTC.